This T cell receptor beta chain was identified during a study of T cell responses to AZD1222 COVID-19 vaccine. The CDR3 is 12 residues long. Germline assignment: CDR1 SGHTA and CDR2 FQGNSA. The J segment lost 10 bases and the V segment lost 5 bases, leaving 4 bases of the junction unmatched. Points from the study as a whole: Most donors were white British, females outnumbered males, and clonal diversity was possibly underestimated. Spike-spanning, vaccine-associated CD4 TCRs were dominant at 160-218 and 743-854.

The assay was immunoSEQ multiplex PCR, and TCRdb's table has in-frame clones only and misses some. The data contain about 100,000 clones, 80% to 95% of them seen just once; the ten biggest clones take up more than 1.5%. As to this clone: Its antigen is currently unknown.

The sequence derives from an adult in good health. This sequence joins TRBV7-2 and TRBJ2-1, with TRBD2 identical over 8 bases. Material: peripheral blood, obtained on day 0 of AZD1222 vaccination. The chain's CDR3 is CASSTLAGEQFF. The CDR3 coding sequence is TGTGCCAGCAGCACATTAGCGGGGGAGCAGTTCTTC.